This TCR beta chain was documented in a study of blood T cell repertoires in COVID-19. Study-wide background: Nucleic acid was either cDNA or gDNA, and it came from T cells, B-cell-depleted T cells, or PBMCs.

Some clones are missing from TCRdb's copy, which holds only in-frame ones; the method was immunoSEQ multiplex PCR. In the table there are around 110,000 clones, 80% to 90% of which are singletons. With 7 bases removed from V and 2 bases from J, the gap between germline ends came to 9 bases. There are 13 residues in the CDR3. Germline CDR1 SGDLS, CDR2 YYNGEE. The specimen was peripheral blood. The clonotype was recovered from a man aged 40-50 years with acute or convalescent COVID-19. The rearrangement joins TRBV9 to TRBJ2-2; possible D gene TRBD1, 5 bases. The CDR3 region is CASADRNTGELFF. CDR3 DNA: TGTGCCAGCGCCGACAGAAACACCGGGGAGCTGTTTTTT.